A selection of T cell receptor beta chains follows, all from one sample in a study of T cell responses to AZD1222 COVID-19 vaccine. Assay used: immunoSEQ multiplex PCR; TCRdb lists only in-frame clones, some missing. The data show roughly 160,000 clones, around 90% seen once. The sample in question was peripheral blood, obtained on day 0 of AZD1222 vaccination. The receptors here all came from an adult in good health. Both conserved end residues are part of each CDR3. The D gene is left open where the match is weak. Rows give clone size only sometimes, using once, few, many, or a class for an expanded clone.

J: TRBJ2-3
size: -
D: TRBD2
length: 17
V: TRBV7-9
DNA: TGTGCCAGCAGCTTTCCTCGGACTAGCGGGGGCACAGATACGCAGTATTTT
CDR3: CASSFPRTSGGTDTQYF

J: TRBJ1-6
size: -
D: TRBD1
length: 18
V: TRBV25-1
DNA: TGTGCCAGCAGCAAAAAAGGGATCGGACAGGAGGGGCGTTCACCCCTCCACTTT
CDR3: CASSKKGIGQEGRSPLHF

J: TRBJ1-2
size: -
D: -
length: 16
V: TRBV4-3
DNA: TGCGCCAGCAGCCCATCACCGACCCTAGCTAACTATGGCTACACCTTC
CDR3: CASSPSPTLANYGYTF

J: TRBJ1-1
size: -
D: -
length: 17
V: TRBV27
DNA: TGTGCCAGCAGTCGCCCTAGGGGGTTCTCGCTGAACACTGAAGCTTTCTTT
CDR3: CASSRPRGFSLNTEAFF

J: TRBJ1-5
size: -
D: -
length: 14
V: TRBV9
DNA: TGTGCCAGCAGCGCGACAGCGAGTAATCAGCCCCAGCATTTT
CDR3: CASSATASNQPQHF

J: TRBJ2-7
size: -
D: -
length: 12
V: TRBV7-9
DNA: TGTGCCAGCACCGGAGGGGGTATCGAGCAGTACTTC
CDR3: CASTGGGIEQYF

J: TRBJ2-7
size: once
D: -
length: 14
V: TRBV6-6
DNA: TGTGCCAGCATCGAGACAGGGAGGGCCTACGAGCAGTACTTC
CDR3: CASIETGRAYEQYF

J: TRBJ1-3
size: -
D: -
length: 15
V: TRBV19
DNA: TGTGCCAGTACCGGGACGGGCAGGTTGGGAAACACCATATATTTT
CDR3: CASTGTGRLGNTIYF

J: TRBJ1-6
size: -
D: TRBD1
length: 14
V: TRBV3-1/TRBV3-2
DNA: TGTGCCAGCAACGACAGGGTCTACAATTCACCCCTCCACTTT
CDR3: CASNDRVYNSPLHF

J: TRBJ1-1
size: -
D: -
length: 21
V: TRBV6-2/TRBV6-3
DNA: TGTGCCAGCAGTTACTCGTATACTCGCCGGGGAGGTTTTGGGATGAACACTGAAGCTTTCTTT
CDR3: CASSYSYTRRGGFGMNTEAFF

J: TRBJ2-6
size: -
D: -
length: 15
V: TRBV6-5
DNA: TGTGCCAGCAGTTACTCCCCCTCTGGGGCCAACGTCCTGACTTTC
CDR3: CASSYSPSGANVLTF

J: TRBJ2-4
size: -
D: -
length: 15
V: TRBV30
DNA: TGTGCCTGGAGTGTACCAGGGAGGGCCAAAAACATTCAGTACTTC
CDR3: CAWSVPGRAKNIQYF

J: TRBJ2-5
size: -
D: -
length: 16
V: TRBV6-5
DNA: TGTGCCAGCAGTTACTCTTGGGCCCGGGGATTGGAGACCCAGTACTTC
CDR3: CASSYSWARGLETQYF

J: TRBJ2-7
size: -
D: -
length: 14
V: TRBV15
DNA: TGTGCCACCAGCAGAGATCTCGGCACCTACGAGCAGTACTTC
CDR3: CATSRDLGTYEQYF

J: TRBJ1-2
size: -
D: TRBD1
length: 14
V: TRBV19
DNA: TGTGCCAGTAGTTCGGGGACAGGGGGTATGGGCTACACCTTC
CDR3: CASSSGTGGMGYTF

J: TRBJ2-1
size: -
D: TRBD2
length: 14
V: TRBV29-1
DNA: TGCAGCGTTGAAGTAGCGGGAGGGTACAATGAGCAGTTCTTC
CDR3: CSVEVAGGYNEQFF

J: TRBJ1-1
size: -
D: -
length: 11
V: TRBV12-3/TRBV12-4
DNA: TGTGCCAGTCGGACATTTTCTGAAGCTTTCTTT
CDR3: CASRTFSEAFF

J: TRBJ2-1
size: -
D: TRBD2
length: 13
V: TRBV10-3
DNA: TGTGGGGTAGCGGGACCCTCCTACAATGAGCAGTTCTTC
CDR3: CGVAGPSYNEQFF

J: TRBJ1-2
size: -
D: -
length: 13
V: TRBV14
DNA: TGTGCCAGCAGCCAACAGCACCCGGGGGGCTACACCTTC
CDR3: CASSQQHPGGYTF

J: TRBJ1-1
size: -
D: -
length: 15
V: TRBV19
DNA: TGTGCCAGTAGTTCCGCAGGAGCAGACTACACTGAAGCTTTCTTT
CDR3: CASSSAGADYTEAFF

J: TRBJ1-2
size: -
D: -
length: 13
V: TRBV10-3
DNA: TGTGCCATCAGTGACTCCGTGCACTATGGCTACACCTTC
CDR3: CAISDSVHYGYTF

J: TRBJ2-3
size: -
D: -
length: 14
V: TRBV7-3
DNA: TGTGCCAGCAGCTCCTACACATTCACAGATACGCAGTATTTT
CDR3: CASSSYTFTDTQYF

J: TRBJ2-1
size: -
D: TRBD1
length: 16
V: TRBV6-5
DNA: TGTGCCAGCAGTTACTCTGCACTACAGGGGTACAATGAGCAGTTCTTC
CDR3: CASSYSALQGYNEQFF

J: TRBJ1-2
size: -
D: TRBD1
length: 15
V: TRBV9
DNA: TGTGCCAGCAGCGAGGGACAGTCCCCCAACTATGGCTACACCTTC
CDR3: CASSEGQSPNYGYTF

J: TRBJ1-5
size: -
D: -
length: 15
V: TRBV4-1
DNA: TGCGCCAGCAGCCCGACCCCGGGGGCACCTCAGCCCCAGCATTTT
CDR3: CASSPTPGAPQPQHF

J: TRBJ1-3
size: -
D: TRBD1
length: 14
V: TRBV6-5
DNA: TGTGCCAGCAGCGATGGGACAGTTGGAAACACCATATATTTT
CDR3: CASSDGTVGNTIYF

J: TRBJ2-1
size: once
D: TRBD2
length: 13
V: TRBV10-3
DNA: TGTGCCAGCGGGACTAGCCCCTACAATGAGCAGTTCTTC
CDR3: CASGTSPYNEQFF

J: TRBJ1-2
size: -
D: TRBD1
length: 15
V: TRBV4-3
DNA: TGCGCCAGCAGCCAAGATGGACAGGCCAAGTGGAGCTACACCTTC
CDR3: CASSQDGQAKWSYTF

J: TRBJ1-5
size: -
D: TRBD1
length: 14
V: TRBV18
DNA: TGTGCCAGCTCACCAACAGGGGGCAATCAGCCCCAGCATTTT
CDR3: CASSPTGGNQPQHF

J: TRBJ1-1
size: -
D: -
length: 14
V: TRBV18
DNA: TGTGCCAGCTCACCATTTCGACAGAACACTGAAGCTTTCTTT
CDR3: CASSPFRQNTEAFF

J: TRBJ1-2
size: -
D: -
length: 12
V: TRBV29-1
DNA: TGCAGCGTTCAACACCTCCAGGATGGCTACACCTTC
CDR3: CSVQHLQDGYTF

J: TRBJ1-1
size: -
D: -
length: 12
V: TRBV29-1
DNA: TGCAGCGTCCAGACAGGCCACACTGAAGCTTTCTTT
CDR3: CSVQTGHTEAFF

J: TRBJ2-6
size: -
D: -
length: 18
V: TRBV7-2
DNA: TGTGCCAGCAGCCCAAGAGGACAGTACAGCTCTGGGGCCAACGTCCTGACTTTC
CDR3: CASSPRGQYSSGANVLTF

J: TRBJ2-1
size: -
D: -
length: 14
V: TRBV9
DNA: TGTGCCAGCAGCGTAGCGAGCTCCTACAATGAGCAGTTCTTC
CDR3: CASSVASSYNEQFF

J: TRBJ1-2
size: -
D: -
length: 17
V: TRBV5-1
DNA: TGCGCCAGCAGCCCGGGCGGTACGGCCCCCCTATCAGGAGGCTACACCTTC
CDR3: CASSPGGTAPLSGGYTF

J: TRBJ1-1
size: -
D: -
length: 14
V: TRBV2
DNA: TGTGCCAGCAGTAGGACAGTGTTGAACACTGAAGCTTTCTTT
CDR3: CASSRTVLNTEAFF

J: TRBJ1-5
size: -
D: TRBD1
length: 16
V: TRBV19
DNA: TGTGCCAGTAGTATGGGGACAGGGGGCGTTGGCCAGCCCCAGCATTTT
CDR3: CASSMGTGGVGQPQHF

J: TRBJ1-2
size: -
D: -
length: 15
V: TRBV7-8
DNA: TGTGCCAGCAGCTTAGCGAACGGGGGCCCTTATGGCTACACCTTC
CDR3: CASSLANGGPYGYTF

J: TRBJ2-5
size: -
D: -
length: 16
V: TRBV28
DNA: TGTGCCAGCAGTTCCCTGACCTTACCCACCCAAGAGACCCAGTACTTC
CDR3: CASSSLTLPTQETQYF

J: TRBJ1-2
size: -
D: -
length: 16
V: TRBV4-1
DNA: TGCGCCAGCAGCCAAGATAGGCTGCTGGAATACTATGGCTACACCTTC
CDR3: CASSQDRLLEYYGYTF

J: TRBJ2-3
size: -
D: TRBD1
length: 14
V: TRBV5-1
DNA: TGCGCCAGCAGCCCGAGGGACAGGACAGATACGCAGTATTTT
CDR3: CASSPRDRTDTQYF

J: TRBJ1-2
size: once
D: -
length: 13
V: TRBV12-3/TRBV12-4
DNA: TGTGCCAGCAGTTTGACAACTAACTATGGCTACACCTTC
CDR3: CASSLTTNYGYTF

J: TRBJ1-5
size: -
D: TRBD1
length: 15
V: TRBV4-1
DNA: TGCGCCAGCAGCCAGCACAACAGGGGGAATCAGCCCCAGCATTTT
CDR3: CASSQHNRGNQPQHF

J: TRBJ1-1
size: -
D: -
length: 13
V: TRBV6-2/TRBV6-3
DNA: TGTGCCAGCAGTCAGGACCGTTTTAGGAAAGCTTTCTTT
CDR3: CASSQDRFRKAFF

J: TRBJ2-7
size: -
D: -
length: 11
V: TRBV5-1
DNA: TGCGCCAGCAGAATTGACTACGAGCAGTACTTC
CDR3: CASRIDYEQYF

J: TRBJ2-3
size: -
D: TRBD2
length: 15
V: TRBV12-5
DNA: TGTGCTAGTGGGAGCGGGAGAACTAGCACAGATACGCAGTATTTT
CDR3: CASGSGRTSTDTQYF

J: TRBJ2-4
size: -
D: -
length: 16
V: TRBV7-2
DNA: TGTGCCAGCAGCACATCGATGGGGGGCCCGTATGGCATTCAGTACTTC
CDR3: CASSTSMGGPYGIQYF

J: TRBJ2-7
size: -
D: -
length: 13
V: TRBV5-1
DNA: TGCGCCAGCAGCTTGACAGGGAGTCACGAGCAGTACTTC
CDR3: CASSLTGSHEQYF

J: TRBJ2-1
size: -
D: -
length: 17
V: TRBV1
DNA: TGCACCAGCAGCCAAGATCGCCCCACGGGACTACCCAATGAGCAGTTCTTC
CDR3: CTSSQDRPTGLPNEQFF

J: TRBJ2-2
size: -
D: TRBD2
length: 15
V: TRBV30
DNA: TGTGCCTGGACTGGCAGCGGGGCGAACACCGGGGAGCTGTTTTTT
CDR3: CAWTGSGANTGELFF

J: TRBJ2-7
size: -
D: -
length: 11
V: TRBV2
DNA: TGTGCCAGCAGCTGGGGATACGAGCAGTACTTC
CDR3: CASSWGYEQYF

J: TRBJ2-7
size: -
D: -
length: 8
V: TRBV19
DNA: TGTGCCAGTTACGAGCAGTACTTC
CDR3: CASYEQYF

J: TRBJ2-1
size: -
D: -
length: 13
V: TRBV29-1
DNA: TGCAGCGTTGAGCGGGGTTCAGGGTCTGAGCAGTTCTTC
CDR3: CSVERGSGSEQFF

J: TRBJ1-5
size: -
D: TRBD1
length: 16
V: TRBV27
DNA: TGTGCCAGCCGTATTGGAGGACAGGGTCGGAATCAGCCCCAGCATTTT
CDR3: CASRIGGQGRNQPQHF

J: TRBJ2-7
size: -
D: -
length: 13
V: TRBV29-1
DNA: TGCAGCGCCACCGGGACCTCCGCCTACGAGCAGTACTTC
CDR3: CSATGTSAYEQYF

J: TRBJ2-1
size: -
D: TRBD1
length: 13
V: TRBV10-1
DNA: TGCGCCAGCAGACAAGACAGGGACAATGAGCAGTTCTTC
CDR3: CASRQDRDNEQFF

J: TRBJ1-1
size: -
D: TRBD1
length: 15
V: TRBV7-9
DNA: TGTGCCAGCAGCTCTCGGACAGGGTTGAACACTGAAGCTTTCTTT
CDR3: CASSSRTGLNTEAFF